A few counts support the clone carrying this T cell receptor beta chain. J lost 4 bases, V lost 5 bases, and 7 bases had no gene match. Germline CDR1 SGHTA, CDR2 FQGTGA. The CDR3 loop spans 15 amino acids. Primers used in a second PCR of about 6 to 11 cycles were a sample-barcoded 5' primer and a J-beta primer mix. TCRdb called the 5' RACE reads again in MiXCR, with one record for every CDR3 protein. The table includes over 600,000 distinct CDR3 sequences, under 25% detected once. The data were taken from a study of blood T cells in healthy people across ages. The clonotype was recovered from a man aged 65-85 years in good health. The sequenced sample consisted of blood. The V call is TRBV7-3, the J call TRBJ2-3; the match to TRBD1 covers 9 bases. The CDR3 sequence: CASSRTGDVADTQYF. The CDR3 DNA is TGTGCCAGCAGCCGGACAGGGGACGTGGCAGATACGCAGTATTTT.